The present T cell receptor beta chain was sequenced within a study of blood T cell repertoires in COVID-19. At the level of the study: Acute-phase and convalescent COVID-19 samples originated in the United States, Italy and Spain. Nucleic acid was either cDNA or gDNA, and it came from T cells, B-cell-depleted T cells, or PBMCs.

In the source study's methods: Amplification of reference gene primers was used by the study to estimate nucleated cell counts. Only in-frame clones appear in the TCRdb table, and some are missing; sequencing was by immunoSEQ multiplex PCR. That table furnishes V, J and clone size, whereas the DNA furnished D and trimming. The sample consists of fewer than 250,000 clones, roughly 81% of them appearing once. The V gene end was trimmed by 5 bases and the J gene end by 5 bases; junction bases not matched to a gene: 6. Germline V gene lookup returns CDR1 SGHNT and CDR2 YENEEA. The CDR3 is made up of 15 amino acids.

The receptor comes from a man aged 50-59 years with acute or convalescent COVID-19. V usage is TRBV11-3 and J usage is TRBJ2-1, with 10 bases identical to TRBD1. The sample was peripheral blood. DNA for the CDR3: TGTGCCAGCAGCCCTCCCGGGACAGGGGACAATGAGCAGTTCTTC. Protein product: CASSPPGTGDNEQFF.